A single sample gave rise to the 29 T cell receptor beta chains below, sequenced in a study of T-cell memory formation after mild COVID-19. TCRdb fed the 5' RACE reads into MiXCR, producing one record per CDR3 protein. The table has roughly 160,000 distinct CDR3 sequences, approximately 10% seen once. The specimen was PBMCs or a T cell subset sorted from them (not recorded which). The receptors were sampled from a man aged 18 to 29 who had mild COVID-19 (a few samples of this study predate the infection). Cell type and time point are not known.

The V gene is TRBV5-1, the J gene TRBJ2-1, with D unclear. CDR1 is SGHRS, CDR2 YFSETQ, per germline. The CDR3 runs to 15 residues. V lost 0 bases to trimming and J lost 6 bases, with 13 bases between them. The CDR3 loop reads CASSLVGSPVNEQFF. In nucleotides, the CDR3 is TGCGCCAGCAGCTTGGTCGGGTCCCCAGTCAATGAGCAGTTCTTC.

This chain uses TRBV6-5 with TRBJ1-1; possibly TRBD1 for D (6 bases). CDR3 length: 12 amino acids. Germline CDR1 and CDR2: MNHEY and SVGAGI. V was cut by 6 bases and J by 11 bases, with 16 bases left in between. CDR3 sequence reads: CASRPPTGIAFF. In DNA form, the CDR3 reads TGTGCCAGCAGGCCACCCACAGGGATTGCTTTCTTT.

This clonotype was detected a few times. V usage is TRBV5-1 and J usage is TRBJ1-6, with no clear D. The CDR3 length is 14 residues. V lost 0 bases and J lost 9, with 10 bases in between. In germline, CDR1 is SGHRS, CDR2 YFSETQ. The CDR3 is CASSLVESSSPLHF. In DNA form, the CDR3 reads TGCGCCAGCAGCTTGGTGGAATCTTCTTCACCCCTCCACTTT.

The chain couples TRBV14 to TRBJ1-1; 7 positions match TRBD1. Germline assignment: CDR1 SGHDN and CDR2 FVKESK. The CDR3 is 14 residues long. V shed 4 bases, J shed 4 bases, and the junction held 6 bases outside the gene matches. The CDR3 DNA follows: TGTGCCAGCAGCCCTCAACAGGGGATCACTGAAGCTTTCTTT. Translating it yields CASSPQQGITEAFF.

The V and J genes are TRBV20-1 and TRBJ2-1, with 8 positions matching TRBD2. After removal of 8 bases from V and 2 bases from J, the junction contained 11 bases not matched to a gene. The CDR3 has 15 amino acids. Germline V gene sequence: CDR1 DFQATT, CDR2 SNEGSKA (reference sequence). The CDR3 reads CSPYGGGRTYNEQFF. CDR3 nucleotide sequence: TGCAGTCCTTACGGGGGGGGCAGGACCTACAATGAGCAGTTCTTC.

V and J are TRBV4-2 and TRBJ1-3, with D possibly matching TRBD1 (5 bases). The CDR3 loop spans 17 amino acids. Trimming cost V 0 bases and J 3 bases, with 15 bases left between them. Germline assignment: CDR1 LGHNA and CDR2 YNFKEQ. The CDR3 bases are TGTGCCAGCAGCCAAGAATCGGTGAGGGGAGTTGGAAACACCATATATTTT. This codes for CASSQESVRGVGNTIYF.

This clonotype was recorded at least ten times. The CDR3 ends on some other residue instead of the conserved phenylalanine or tryptophan, so this is likely a read error. Because the CDR3's place on the DNA is in doubt, the DNA is left out and the CDR3 is given as listed by TCRdb. The chain recombines TRBV5-1 with TRBJ2-3; the table's D call TRBD2 went unverified against the DNA. Per the germline V gene, CDR1 is SGHRS and CDR2 is YFSETQ. The CDR3 adds up to 12 amino acids, both ends counted. The CDR3 protein is CASSLDGGLADI.

This clonotype was observed a few times. The chain combines TRBV5-4 with TRBJ2-1, with 8 bases lining up with TRBD1. Trimming removed 5 bases from V and 0 bases from J; junction bases left unmatched: 4. The CDR3 extends over 15 amino acids. Germline V gene lookup returns CDR1 SGHNT and CDR2 YYREEE (reference sequence). CDR3 amino acids: CASSPTGDSYNEQFF. The CDR3 nucleotides read TGTGCCAGCAGTCCGACAGGGGACTCCTACAATGAGCAGTTCTTC.

V and J are TRBV5-1 and TRBJ2-1; possible D gene TRBD1, 6 bases. This CDR3 is 15 amino acids long. The V gene lost 0 bases and the J gene lost 7 bases, with 14 bases spanning the gap. CDR1 SGHRS and CDR2 YFSETQ come from the germline V gene. CDR3 protein: CASSLVVGQINEQFF. DNA for the CDR3: TGCGCCAGCAGCTTGGTGGTAGGACAGATTAATGAGCAGTTCTTC.

This clonotype was counted only a few times. This chain links TRBV11-2 with TRBJ1-6; D possibly corresponds to TRBD1 (5 bases). In germline, CDR1 is SGHAT, CDR2 FQNNGV. Trimming pared 3 bases from V and 6 bases from J, leaving 9 bases between. The CDR3 length is 14 residues. The CDR3 loop is CASSFRGINSPLHF. CDR3 DNA: TGTGCCAGCAGCTTTCGGGGGATTAATTCACCCCTCCACTTT.

This clonotype was seen a handful of times. The V gene is TRBV24-1, the J gene TRBJ2-3; TRBD1 is a possible D gene (6 bases). There are 14 residues in the CDR3. Trimming stripped 6 bases from V and 1 base from J, with 10 bases between. Germline-derived CDR1 and CDR2 are KGHDR and SFDVKD. CDR3 residues: CATSPSGGTDTQYF. DNA of the CDR3: TGTGCCACCAGTCCGTCAGGGGGCACAGATACGCAGTATTTT.

V usage is TRBV9 and J usage is TRBJ2-3; 8 nucleotides agree with TRBD2. J was trimmed by 1 base and V by 0 bases; bases with no gene match: 7. Germline loops: CDR1 SGDLS, CDR2 YYNGEE. The length of the CDR3 is 17 residues. CDR3 in amino acids: CASSVAPGGGGTDTQYF. Written as DNA, the CDR3 is TGTGCCAGCAGCGTAGCTCCGGGAGGGGGTGGCACAGATACGCAGTATTTT.

This clonotype was seen at least ten times. This chain joins TRBV7-2 and TRBJ2-5; D ambiguous. Germline V gene lookup returns CDR1 SGHTA and CDR2 FQGNSA. This CDR3 is 15 amino acids long. Trimming stripped 8 bases from V and 2 bases from J, with 18 bases between. CDR3 in DNA: TGTGCCAGCCTGGACGGCCCCTATCCTCAAGAGACCCAGTACTTC. Amino acid sequence: CASLDGPYPQETQYF.

This clonotype was detected only a few times. The chain carries TRBV9 and TRBJ1-5; D call uncertain. CDR1 is SGDLS and CDR2 is YYNGEE in the germline V gene. The CDR3 is 15 amino acids. V was trimmed by 1 base and J by 0 bases, leaving 8 bases between them. The CDR3 region is CASSVSGYSNQPQHF. For the CDR3, the DNA is TGTGCCAGCAGCGTATCAGGCTATAGCAATCAGCCCCAGCATTTT.

Only a few counts were recorded for this clonotype. The junction does not match germline at one end; this may be a read error. This chain links TRBV7-2 with TRBJ2-3; TRBD2 agrees at 11 bases. CDR1 is SGHTA, CDR2 FQGNSA, per germline. The CDR3 length is 16 residues. In nucleotides, the CDR3 is TGTGCCAGCAGCTTAGGAGGTAGCGGGGGGGCAGATACCCAGTATTTT. It codes for CASSLGGSGGADTQYF.

V usage is TRBV5-5 and J usage is TRBJ1-2; weak D call: TRBD1 (6 bases). V was trimmed by 2 bases and J by 2 bases, leaving 7 bases between them. CDR3 length equals 13 residues. Germline CDR1 and CDR2: SGHKS and YYEKEE (reference sequence). In DNA form, the CDR3 reads TGTGCCAGCAGCTTTGGACAGAACTATGGCTACACCTTC. Translation: CASSFGQNYGYTF.

This rearrangement joins TRBV6-1 to TRBJ1-5, with a possible D match to TRBD1 (5 bases). The CDR3 is 13 residues long. V lost 3 bases, J lost 7 bases, and 10 bases lay in between. Germline CDR1 is MNHNS and CDR2 is SASEGT. CDR3 protein: CASSDREKQPQHF. Written as DNA, the CDR3 is TGTGCCAGCAGTGACAGGGAGAAGCAGCCCCAGCATTTT.

The sample holds a few counts of this clonotype. The V gene is TRBV5-1, the J gene TRBJ1-1, with 7 bases aligning to TRBD1. This CDR3 contains 15 residues. Trimming cost V 0 bases and J 4 bases; bases outside gene matches: 6. The V gene's germline CDR1 is SGHRS and CDR2 YFSETQ. CDR3 loop: CASSLGPGQATEAFF. CDR3 nucleotides: TGCGCCAGCAGCTTGGGCCCCGGACAGGCCACTGAAGCTTTCTTT.

The gene calls are TRBV12-3 or TRBV12-4 and TRBJ2-1; a weak D match, TRBD2 (5 bases). V lost 10 bases to trimming and J lost 0 bases, with 16 bases between them. This CDR3 is built from 15 residues. The CDR3 here is CATSSGGYSYNEQFF. CDR3 DNA: TGTGCCACCAGCAGTGGCGGGTACTCCTACAATGAGCAGTTCTTC.

V usage is TRBV7-8 and J usage is TRBJ1-4; no clear D. This CDR3 comprises 13 residues. Trimming stripped 6 bases from V and 6 bases from J, with 11 bases between. Germline V gene data show CDR1 as SGHVS and CDR2 as FQNEAQ. The CDR3 DNA reads TGTGCCAGCAGGCTCCGGGAGCATGAAAAACTGTTTTTT. It codes for CASRLREHEKLFF.

This clonotype appeared a few times. The rearrangement joins TRBV11-2 to TRBJ2-7; 7 nucleotides match TRBD1. The CDR3 is 13 residues long. Germline loops: CDR1 SGHAT, CDR2 FQNNGV. The CDR3 sequence: CASSLGDATGYRV. The CDR3 DNA sequence: TGTGCCAGCAGCTTGGGGGATGCGACAGGGTATAGAGTC.

The sample holds many counts of this clonotype. This chain uses TRBV5-1 with TRBJ1-1; D gene unclear. The germline V gene encodes CDR1 SGHRS and CDR2 YFSETQ. CDR3 size: 16 residues. Trimming stripped 4 bases from V and 0 bases from J, with 16 bases between. CDR3 sequence reads: CASSNRSWAVNTEAFF. CDR3 DNA sequence: TGCGCCAGCAGCAATCGTAGTTGGGCGGTGAACACTGAAGCTTTCTTT.

The CDR3 nucleotides are TGTGCCATCAGTGACAGTGCCCTAGCAGGGGAGACCCAGTACTTC. This encodes CAISDSALAGETQYF. This rearrangement joins TRBV10-3 to TRBJ2-5; D tentatively reads TRBD1 or TRBD2 (5 bases each). The CDR3 covers 15 residues. V lost 3 bases, J lost 5 bases, and 16 bases lay in between. CDR1 ENHRY and CDR2 SYGVKD come from the germline V gene.

This clonotype appeared a few times. This chain joins TRBV21-1 and TRBJ2-3; the table's D call of TRBD1 was not tested on the DNA. TRBV21-1 is shown as a pseudogene. The CDR3 is made up of 13 amino acids. CDR3 nucleotide sequence: TGTGCCAGCAGCAGACCAGGGGACGATACGCAGTATTTT. It specifies CASSRPGDDTQYF.

Only a few counts were recorded for this clonotype. The chain joins TRBV28 to TRBJ2-7; D is undetermined. CDR1 MDHEN and CDR2 SYDVKM come from the germline V gene. The CDR3 spans 16 residues. V gave up 0 bases and J gave up 2 bases, with 14 bases separating them. CDR3 bases: TGTGCCAGCAGTTTATGTGATTCAAAGTTCCCCTACGAGCAGTACGTC. Translated: CASSLCDSKFPYEQYV.

This clonotype showed up just a few times. This chain joins TRBV7-2 and TRBJ1-5, with 7 bases that match TRBD1. This CDR3 has 15 residues. J was trimmed by 3 bases and V by 6 bases; bases with no gene match: 8. Germline CDR1 SGHTA, CDR2 FQGNSA. The CDR3 is CASSIQGSSNQPQHF. The CDR3 DNA sequence: TGTGCCAGCAGTATACAGGGGTCTTCCAATCAGCCCCAGCATTTT.

This clonotype showed up many times. CDR3 nucleotide sequence: TGTGCCAGCAGCTTCAGTTGGGACAGGGGCGATGAGCAGTTCTTC. It is translated as CASSFSWDRGDEQFF. The chain has TRBV5-5 and TRBJ2-1; 10 bases fit TRBD1. The CDR3 runs to 15 residues. The germline V gene has CDR1 SGHKS and CDR2 YYEKEE (reference sequence). Losses at the gene ends were 2 bases for V and 8 bases for J; bases not matched to a gene: 7.

A few counts support this clonotype. The CDR3 coding sequence is TGCGCCAGCAGCTACGGGACAGGGCTTGGAGAGACCCAGTACTTC. Encoded protein: CASSYGTGLGETQYF. The chain joins TRBV5-1 to TRBJ2-5, with TRBD1 identical over 9 bases. Germline values: CDR1 SGHRS, CDR2 YFSETQ. J was trimmed by 4 bases and V by 3 bases; bases with no gene match: 7. CDR3 length equals 15 residues.

This clonotype occurred a few times. V is TRBV7-2 and J is TRBJ2-4; unclear D gene. The CDR3 length is 13 residues. From germline, CDR1 is SGHTA and CDR2 FQGNSA. V shed 7 bases and J shed 9 bases, with 16 bases lying between them. The CDR3 sequence: CASKWSTGPIQYF. Here the CDR3 DNA reads TGTGCCAGCAAATGGTCGACGGGCCCCATTCAGTACTTC.